This T cell receptor beta chain was found in a study of T cell responses to AZD1222 COVID-19 vaccine. Germline V lookup: CDR1 MDHEN, CDR2 SYDVKM. CDR3 length: 16 amino acids. Trimming shortened V by 3 bases and J by 2 bases, and 17 bases separated the two germline ends. Sequencing used immunoSEQ multiplex PCR; TCRdb keeps in-frame clones, though not all of them. Of more than 150,000 clones listed, around 94% are singletons. The V call is TRBV28, the J call TRBJ2-7; tentative D call: TRBD2 (6 bases). The source is an adult in good health. The starting material was peripheral blood, obtained on day 0 of AZD1222 vaccination. The DNA for the CDR3 is TGTGCCAGCAGTTTGGGGTCCGGGAGCTGGGCCTACGAGCAGTACTTC. Its protein is CASSLGSGSWAYEQYF. Together with reference TRBV28 and TRBJ2-7, the CDR3 gives the full variable domain: DVKVTQSSRYLVKRTGEKVFLECVQDMDHENMFWYRQDPGLGLRLIYFSYDVKMKEKGDIPEGYSVSREKKERFSLILESASTNQTSMYLCASSLGSGSWAYEQYFGPGTRLTVT.